Following are 14 T cell receptor beta chains from one sample sequenced in a study of T cells in Graves' hyperthyroidism and ophthalmopathy. Amplified regions were TCR beta CDR3 sequences from RNA transcripts. HTBI primers drove first-round RT-PCR of the TCR CDR3. TCRdb recomputed calls from the multiplex PCR reads with MiXCR, one row per CDR3 protein. The sample consists of under 400,000 distinct CDR3 sequences, approximately 15% of them appearing once. The sequencing sample was made of blood. The origin of the receptors is an older woman with Graves' hyperthyroidism.

The genes are TRBV19 and TRBJ2-1, with 10 positions matching TRBD2. This CDR3 is built from 13 residues. CDR1 and CDR2 (germline): LNHDA, SQIVND (reference sequence). The trim removed 3 bases at V and 7 bases at J, leaving 0 bases unmatched. The CDR3 sequence: CASSMTSGNEQFF. DNA for the CDR3: TGTGCCAGTAGTATGACTAGCGGGAATGAGCAGTTCTTC.

This chain joins TRBV19 and TRBJ2-5; D remains unclear. Trimming took 0 bases from V and 2 from J, leaving 10 bases between them. Looked up from germline, CDR1 is LNHDA and CDR2 is SQIVND (reference sequence). The CDR3 covers 15 residues. In nucleotides, the CDR3 is TGTGCCAGTAGTATAGATATGACGGATCAAGAGACCCAGTACTTC. This sequence encodes CASSIDMTDQETQYF.

This clonotype turned up a few times. This chain uses TRBV20-1 with TRBJ1-2; a possible D gene is TRBD1 (6 bases). The germline V gene has CDR1 DFQATT and CDR2 SNEGSKA (reference sequence). This CDR3 is 14 amino acids long. Trimming pared 3 bases from V and 7 bases from J, leaving 18 bases between. This chain's CDR3 is CSARRGGLNSGYTF. Here the CDR3 DNA reads TGCAGTGCTAGGAGGGGGGGTTTAAATTCTGGCTACACCTTC.

This clonotype came up a few times. The V call is TRBV3-1, the J call TRBJ2-5, with 8 bases lining up with TRBD1. The CDR3 runs to 15 residues. Germline V gene data show CDR1 as LGHDT and CDR2 as YNNKEL (reference sequence). V shed 0 bases and J 7 bases; nucleotides not matched to a gene: 7. The CDR3 here is CASSQDGRGRGTQYF. CDR3 DNA: TGTGCCAGCAGCCAAGATGGCAGGGGGCGGGGGACCCAGTACTTC.

This clonotype has just a few counts. The CDR3 DNA reads as TGCAGTGCTAGGGCGACTAGCGGGAATGGAATAGTTCAGTACTTC. The encoded protein is CSARATSGNGIVQYF. The chain uses TRBV20-1 and TRBJ2-4, with 11 bases that match TRBD2. The CDR3 totals 15 residues. Per the germline V gene, CDR1 is DFQATT and CDR2 is SNEGSKA (reference sequence). The V gene end was trimmed by 3 bases and the J gene end by 11 bases; junction bases not matched to a gene: 12.

This clonotype has a handful of counts. The CDR3 DNA is TGTGCCAGTAGTACCTTCGGACAGGTTGACGGCTATGGCTACACCTTC. This gives the protein CASSTFGQVDGYGYTF. This chain links TRBV19 with TRBJ1-2; 7 bases are a match to TRBD1. The germline V gene has CDR1 LNHDA and CDR2 SQIVND (reference sequence). V dropped 4 bases and J dropped 4; count of bases not matched to a gene: 12. The length of the CDR3 is 16 residues.

This chain uses TRBV20-1 with TRBJ1-1; weak D call: TRBD1 (5 bases). CDR1 and CDR2 from the germline V gene are DFQATT and SNEGSKA (reference sequence). CDR3 size: 17 residues. Between the trimmed V and J ends, which lost 0 bases and 1 base, there was a span of 18 bases. The CDR3 DNA follows: TGCAGTGCTAGAGATTCTCGAAGGGGAATGAAGAACACTGAAGCTTTCTTT. Translating gives CSARDSRRGMKNTEAFF.

This clonotype was seen ten or more times. This rearrangement joins TRBV5-1 to TRBJ2-3; 9 nucleotides line up with TRBD2. The germline V gene has CDR1 SGHRS and CDR2 YFSETQ. The trim removed 5 bases at V and 5 bases at J, leaving 9 bases unmatched. This CDR3 has 15 residues. Written as DNA, the CDR3 is TGCGCCAGCAGTAATAGCGGGAGAGGGATAGATACGCAGTATTTT. Translated: CASSNSGRGIDTQYF.

This clonotype was seen at least ten times. The V call is TRBV5-1, the J call TRBJ2-7; tentative D call: TRBD1 (6 bases). CDR1 SGHRS and CDR2 YFSETQ come from the germline V gene. Trimming cost V 0 bases and J 5 bases, with 12 bases left between them. This CDR3 is 14 amino acids long. CDR3 loop: CASSLGQARDEQYF. The CDR3 DNA is TGCGCCAGCAGCTTGGGACAGGCTAGGGACGAGCAGTACTTC.

This clonotype was counted at least ten times. This rearrangement joins TRBV27 to TRBJ1-4; no firm D call. In germline, CDR1 is MNHEY, CDR2 SMNVEV (reference sequence). This CDR3 has 14 residues. Trimming shortened V by 8 bases and J by 3 bases, and 13 bases separated the two germline ends. The CDR3 here is CASQLSGANEKLFF. In DNA, the CDR3 is TGTGCCAGCCAACTGTCCGGAGCTAATGAAAAACTGTTTTTT.

This clonotype has at least ten counts. The chain links TRBV2 to TRBJ2-7, with 7 bases fitting TRBD1. The CDR3 totals 12 residues. Germline loops: CDR1 SNHLY, CDR2 FYNNEI. Unmatched junction bases numbered 3, after V lost 6 bases and J lost 4 bases. The CDR3 nucleotides read TGTGCCAGCAGCGAGACAGGGTACGAGCAGTACTTC. This translates into CASSETGYEQYF.

The CDR3 reads CASSWLTGSGNTIYF. The CDR3, as DNA: TGCGCCAGCAGCTGGCTGACAGGCTCTGGAAACACCATATATTTT. The chain combines TRBV5-1 with TRBJ1-3, with D perhaps matching TRBD1 (6 bases). The germline CDR1 and CDR2 sequences are SGHRS and YFSETQ. There are 15 residues in the CDR3. V was trimmed by 3 bases and J by 0 bases, leaving 10 bases between them. The whole variable domain, filled in from reference TRBV5-1 and TRBJ1-3, reads KAGVTQTPRYLIKTRGQQVTLSCSPISGHRSVSWYQQTPGQGLQFLFEYFSETQRNKGNFPGRFSGRQFSNSRSEMNVSTLELGDSALYLCASSWLTGSGNTIYFGEGSWLTVV.

The J gene is TRBJ2-5, the V gene TRBV25-1; TRBD2 agrees at 10 bases. The V segment lost 3 bases and the J segment 5 bases; nucleotides outside the gene matches: 12. Germline lookup yields CDR1 MGHDK and CDR2 SYGVNS. This CDR3 contains 17 residues. The CDR3 loop reads CASSDRWTSGPRETQYF. The CDR3 region has the DNA TGTGCCAGCAGTGACCGCTGGACTAGCGGCCCCAGGGAGACCCAGTACTTC. Supplemented by reference TRBV25-1 and TRBJ2-5, the full variable domain reads EADIYQTPRYLVIGTGKKITLECSQTMGHDKMYWYQQDPGMELHLIHYSYGVNSTEKGDLSSESTVSRIRTEHFPLTLESARPSHTSQYLCASSDRWTSGPRETQYFGPGTRLLVL.

In its sample, this clonotype was seen many times. The chain couples TRBV7-9 to TRBJ2-5, with TRBD2 matching 11 bases. This CDR3 comprises 16 residues. J gave up 0 bases and V 4 bases, and 4 bases lay outside the gene matches. The germline V gene has CDR1 SEHNR and CDR2 FQNEAQ (reference sequence). Here the CDR3 reads CASSSGTSGNQETQYF. The CDR3 nucleotides read TGTGCCAGCAGCTCCGGGACTAGCGGAAACCAAGAGACCCAGTACTTC.